This T cell receptor (beta chain) was identified during a study of T cell responses to AZD1222 COVID-19 vaccine. Points from the study as a whole: Among the donors, most were white British and more were female, and clonal diversity was possibly underestimated. Dominant at 160-218 and 743-854, vaccine-associated CD4 TCRs also spanned spike.

Comments on this clone: Its antigen remains unidentified.

Trimming shortened V by 0 bases and J by 7 bases, and 11 bases separated the two germline ends. The CDR3 runs 15 residues. The germline V gene has CDR1 SGHRS and CDR2 YFSETQ. TCRdb's table, derived via immunoSEQ multiplex PCR, lists solely in-frame clones and lacks some. The sample lists some 120,000 clones, about nine tenths occurring once. Sequencing was performed on peripheral blood, taken on day 0 of AZD1222 vaccination. The V call is TRBV5-1, the J call TRBJ1-6; weak D call: TRBD1 (5 bases). The receptor's source is an adult in good health. CDR3 sequence: CASSLASGGNSPLHF. The CDR3 coding sequence is TGCGCCAGCAGCTTGGCCTCTGGGGGAAATTCACCCCTCCACTTT.